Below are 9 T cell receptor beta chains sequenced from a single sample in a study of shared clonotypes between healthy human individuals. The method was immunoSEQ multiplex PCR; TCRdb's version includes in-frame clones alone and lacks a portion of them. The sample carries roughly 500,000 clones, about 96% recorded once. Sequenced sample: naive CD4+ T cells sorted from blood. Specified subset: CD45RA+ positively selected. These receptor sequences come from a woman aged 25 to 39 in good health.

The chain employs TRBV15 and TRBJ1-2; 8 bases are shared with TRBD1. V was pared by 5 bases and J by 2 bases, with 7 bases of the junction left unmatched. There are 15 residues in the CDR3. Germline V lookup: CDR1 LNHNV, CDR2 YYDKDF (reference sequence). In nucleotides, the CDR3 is TGTGCCACCAGCTCGACTTGGACAGGGAACTATGGCTACACCTTC. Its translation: CATSSTWTGNYGYTF.

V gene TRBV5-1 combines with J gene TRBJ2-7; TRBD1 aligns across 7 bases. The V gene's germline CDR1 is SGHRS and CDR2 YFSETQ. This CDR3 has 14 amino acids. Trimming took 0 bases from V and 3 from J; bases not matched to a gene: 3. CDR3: CASSLEGTVYEQYF. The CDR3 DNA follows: TGCGCCAGCAGCTTGGAGGGGACAGTCTACGAGCAGTACTTC.

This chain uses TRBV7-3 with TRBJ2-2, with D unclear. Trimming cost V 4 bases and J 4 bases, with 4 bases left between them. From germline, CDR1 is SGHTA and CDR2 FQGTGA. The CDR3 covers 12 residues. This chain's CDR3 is CASSSSTGELFF. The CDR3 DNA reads TGTGCCAGCAGCTCCAGCACCGGGGAGCTGTTTTTT.

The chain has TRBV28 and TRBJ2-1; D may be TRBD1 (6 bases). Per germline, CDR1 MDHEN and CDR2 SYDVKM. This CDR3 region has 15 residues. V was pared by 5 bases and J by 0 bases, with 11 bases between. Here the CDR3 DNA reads TGTGCCAGCAGTAGTGGACAGAGCTCCTACAATGAGCAGTTCTTC. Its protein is CASSSGQSSYNEQFF.

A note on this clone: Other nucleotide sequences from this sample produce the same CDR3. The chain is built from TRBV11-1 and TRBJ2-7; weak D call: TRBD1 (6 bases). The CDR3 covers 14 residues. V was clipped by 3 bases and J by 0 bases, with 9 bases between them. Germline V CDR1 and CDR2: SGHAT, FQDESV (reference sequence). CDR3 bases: TGTGCCAGCAGCTTCGACAGGAACTCCTACGAGCAGTACTTC. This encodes CASSFDRNSYEQYF.

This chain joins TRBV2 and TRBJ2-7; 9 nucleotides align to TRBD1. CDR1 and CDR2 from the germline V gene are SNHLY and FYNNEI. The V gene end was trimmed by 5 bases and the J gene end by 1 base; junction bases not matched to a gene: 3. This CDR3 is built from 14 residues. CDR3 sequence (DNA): TGTGCCAGCAGTAAACAGGGGGCGTCCTACGAGCAGTACTTC. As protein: CASSKQGASYEQYF.

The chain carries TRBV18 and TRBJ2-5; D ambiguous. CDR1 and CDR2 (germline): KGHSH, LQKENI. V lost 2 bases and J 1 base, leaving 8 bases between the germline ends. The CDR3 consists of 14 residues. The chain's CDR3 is CASSPTQFQETQYF. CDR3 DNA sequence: TGTGCCAGCTCACCAACACAGTTCCAAGAGACCCAGTACTTC.

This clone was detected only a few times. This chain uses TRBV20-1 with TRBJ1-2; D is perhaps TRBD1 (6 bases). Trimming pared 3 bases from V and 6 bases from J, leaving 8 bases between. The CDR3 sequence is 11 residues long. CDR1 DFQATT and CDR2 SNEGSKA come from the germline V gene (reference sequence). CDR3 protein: CSARRGDGYTF. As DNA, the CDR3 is TGCAGTGCTAGGAGGGGGGATGGCTACACCTTC.

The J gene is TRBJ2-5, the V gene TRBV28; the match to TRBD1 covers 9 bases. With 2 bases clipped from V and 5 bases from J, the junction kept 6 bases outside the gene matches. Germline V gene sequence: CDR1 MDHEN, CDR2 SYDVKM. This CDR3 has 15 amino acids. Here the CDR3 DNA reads TGTGCCAGCAGTTTACGCCGGGACAGGGAGGAGACCCAGTACTTC. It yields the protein CASSLRRDREETQYF.